This T cell receptor (beta chain) was sequenced for a study of T cell responses to AZD1222 COVID-19 vaccine. This CDR3 is built from 14 residues. Germline CDR1 reads SGHNT; CDR2 reads YENEEA. Losses at the gene ends were 9 bases for V and 2 bases for J; bases not matched to a gene: 9. Here immunoSEQ multiplex PCR was the method, and the copy in TCRdb shows in-frame clones only, minus some. Among some 150,000 clones listed, around 90% were seen once. Details on this clone: Its cognate antigen is unknown.

Points from the study as a whole: Donors were chiefly white British, with a greater number of females, and clonal diversity was perhaps underestimated. Among AZD1222 vaccinees, only five or six were seropositive at baseline. Spike-wide vaccine-associated CD4 TCRs dominated at 160-218 and 743-854.

The rearrangement joins TRBV11-3 to TRBJ1-1; 7 bases fit TRBD1. This sequence was found in an adult in good health. The specimen was peripheral blood, collected on day 0 of AZD1222 vaccination. The chain's CDR3 is CASKRDSKNTEAFF. The CDR3 DNA reads as TGTGCCAGTAAGCGGGACAGCAAAAACACTGAAGCTTTCTTT. Supplemented by reference TRBV11-3 and TRBJ1-1, the full variable domain reads EAGVVQSPRYKIIEKKQPVAFWCNPISGHNTLYWYLQNLGQGPELLIRYENEEAVDDSQLPKDRFSAERLKGVDSTLKIQPAELGDSAVYLCASKRDSKNTEAFFGQGTRLTVV.